The source of this TCR beta chain is a study of CD8 T cells in Susac syndrome. Study-level information: Patients with Susac syndrome, at blood draw, were therapy-naive, on corticosteroids, or on intravenous immunoglobulin alone.

The study sequenced TCR beta in blood CD8+ and CD4+ T cells. Random hexamers were used to reverse transcribe an amount of about 0.5 to 1 ug RNA. TCRdb reprocessed the immunoSEQ multiplex PCR reads with MiXCR, giving one entry per CDR3 protein. The table records about 190,000 distinct CDR3 sequences, around 95% of them present only once. V shed 5 bases and J 5 bases; nucleotides not matched to a gene: 4. The germline V gene has CDR1 SGHVS and CDR2 FNYEAQ. This CDR3 comprises 13 residues. The chain joins TRBV7-6 to TRBJ2-7, with 9 bases matching TRBD1. This clonotype was sampled from a human donor with Susac syndrome. The material sequenced was CD4+ T cells from PBMCs. As DNA, the CDR3 is TGTGCCAGCAGCCACCGGGACAGGGACGAGCAGTACTTC. Amino acids: CASSHRDRDEQYF.